The entry below gives a single T cell receptor beta chain sequence along with its context. The CDR3 sequence is 13 residues long. With 4 bases removed from V and 2 bases from J, the gap between germline ends came to 8 bases. The data stem from a study of blood T cell repertoires in COVID-19. On the study more broadly: The United States, Italy and Spain supplied acute and convalescent COVID-19 samples.

Original processing notes: Reference gene primer amplification gave nucleated cell count estimates. Sequencing was performed with immunoSEQ multiplex PCR; in TCRdb, only in-frame clones are kept and a portion is missing. That table supplies the V and J calls and clone size; D and trimming were determined from the DNA. The data show around 70,000 clones, 80% to 90% seen once. This receptor was identified in a woman of 80 years or more with active or convalescent COVID-19. V and J are TRBV12-3 or TRBV12-4 and TRBJ2-5; D not certain. The sequenced sample was peripheral blood. CDR3: CASSSTFQETQYF. CDR3 in DNA: TGTGCCAGCAGTTCAACATTTCAAGAGACCCAGTACTTC.